Below, 22 T cell receptor beta chains from the same sample are listed, as sequenced in a study of spatial heterogeneity in lung cancer. Time point specified: blood at routine non-recurrence follow-up after resection. TCRdb independently ran MiXCR on the 5' RACE reads; one entry per CDR3 protein. The sample records 7,500 to 10,000 distinct CDR3 sequences, about 23% being singletons. The sample was PBMCs, taken at follow-up. These receptors were obtained from a female donor with early-stage non-small cell lung cancer.

This chain links TRBV5-6 with TRBJ2-1, with a possible D match to TRBD2 (5 bases). The CDR3 runs to 13 residues. With 0 bases removed from V and 5 bases from J, the gap between germline ends came to 6 bases. Germline CDR1 reads SGHDT; CDR2 reads YYEEEE. The CDR3, as DNA: TGTGCCAGCAGCTTGGGGGGAGACAATGAGCAGTTCTTC. Its protein product is CASSLGGDNEQFF.

The chain combines TRBV5-4 with TRBJ2-1; D unresolved. The CDR3 loop spans 15 amino acids. Germline V gene lookup returns CDR1 SGHNT and CDR2 YYREEE (reference sequence). V lost 4 bases, J lost 0 bases, and 11 bases lay in between. The CDR3 DNA sequence: TGTGCCAGCAGCCGTGATCGGAGCTCCTACAATGAGCAGTTCTTC. The encoded protein is CASSRDRSSYNEQFF.

By its share, this clonotype is medium-sized. The J gene is TRBJ2-7, the V gene TRBV28, with D maybe TRBD1 (6 bases). Germline-derived CDR1 and CDR2 are MDHEN and SYDVKM. The CDR3 extends over 15 amino acids. The V end was cut by 2 bases, the J end by 6 bases, with 17 bases between. CDR3 coding DNA: TGTGCCAGCAGTTTAGTAACAGGGTGGGTCCCCGAGCAGTACTTC. This codes for CASSLVTGWVPEQYF.

J is TRBJ2-3 and V is TRBV19; TRBD2 agrees at 13 bases. The germline gives CDR1 LNHDA, CDR2 SQIVND (reference sequence). CDR3 size: 19 residues. The V segment lost 3 bases and the J segment 6 bases; nucleotides outside the gene matches: 15. The CDR3 here is CASSIRPPPLAGGEDTQYF. The CDR3, as DNA: TGTGCCAGTAGTATCCGCCCGCCCCCACTAGCGGGAGGGGAGGATACGCAGTATTTT.

This clonotype was found a few times. This chain links TRBV28 with TRBJ2-7, with 8 bases that match TRBD2. The germline V gene encodes CDR1 MDHEN and CDR2 SYDVKM. CDR3 size: 13 residues. The J segment lost 0 bases and the V segment lost 7 bases, leaving 2 bases of the junction unmatched. Written as DNA, the CDR3 is TGTGCCAGCAAGACTAGCGCCTCCTACGAGCAGTACTTC. Translating gives CASKTSASYEQYF. The variable domain in full, completed from reference TRBV28 and TRBJ2-7, reads DVKVTQSSRYLVKRTGEKVFLECVQDMDHENMFWYRQDPGLGLRLIYFSYDVKMKEKGDIPEGYSVSREKKERFSLILESASTNQTSMYLCASKTSASYEQYFGPGTRLTVT.

CDR3 sequence (DNA): TGTGCCAGCACCGCAAAGTCCCGAGACTCTGGGGCCAACGTCCTGACTTTC. Protein: CASTAKSRDSGANVLTF. The chain carries TRBV27 and TRBJ2-6; D ambiguous. Germline lookup yields CDR1 MNHEY and CDR2 SMNVEV (reference sequence). CDR3 length: 17 amino acids. V lost 7 bases and J lost 0, with 16 bases in between.

This clonotype has just a few counts. This chain joins TRBV7-9 and TRBJ2-1, with a tentative D call TRBD2 (5 bases). Between the trimmed V and J ends, which lost 10 bases and 8 bases, there was a span of 18 bases. Germline V gives CDR1 SEHNR, CDR2 FQNEAQ (reference sequence). This CDR3 contains 13 residues. In DNA form, the CDR3 reads TGTGCCATCACACCTAGCTGGGCGGATGAGCAGTTCTTC. Translating gives CAITPSWADEQFF.

There are a few counts of this clonotype. The chain couples TRBV19 to TRBJ1-5; possible D gene TRBD1, 5 bases. From germline, CDR1 is LNHDA and CDR2 SQIVND (reference sequence). This CDR3 has 11 residues. Trimming took off 5 bases at V and 11 bases at J, with 10 bases between the two ends. The CDR3 nucleotides read TGTGCCAGTAGTTCAGACAGAGCCCAGCATTTT. It codes for CASSSDRAQHF.

On this clonotype itself: The junction and the germline gene differ at one end; a read error may be behind it. The chain links TRBV30 to TRBJ2-5, with 15 nucleotides matching TRBD2. Germline lookup yields CDR1 GTSNPN and CDR2 SVGIG (reference sequence). The CDR3 length is 13 residues. CDR3 protein: CAWSGGLAGGKAF. CDR3 sequence (DNA): TGTGCCTGGAGTGGAGGACTAGCGGGAGGGAAAGCTTTC.

This clonotype was counted only a few times. The chain has TRBV4-2 and TRBJ2-2; no clear D gene. Germline V gene sequence: CDR1 LGHNA, CDR2 YNFKEQ. The CDR3 length is 15 residues. The germline V and J ends were trimmed by 2 bases and 2 bases, with 9 bases remaining between them. The CDR3 bases are TGTGCCAGCAGCCAATCGGTGGGAAACACCGGGGAGCTGTTTTTT. Translated, it gives CASSQSVGNTGELFF.

The chain is built from TRBV9 and TRBJ2-2; TRBD1 might be the D (6 bases). Germline values: CDR1 SGDLS, CDR2 YYNGEE. The germline V and J ends were trimmed by 0 bases and 5 bases, with 11 bases remaining between them. This CDR3 contains 15 residues. CDR3 residues: CASSVGDNPTGELFF. CDR3 in DNA: TGTGCCAGCAGCGTAGGGGACAACCCGACCGGGGAGCTGTTTTTT. Drawing the rest from reference TRBV9 and TRBJ2-2, the complete variable domain is DSGVTQTPKHLITATGQRVTLRCSPRSGDLSVYWYQQSLDQGLQFLIQYYNGEERAKGNILERFSAQQFPDLHSELNLSSLELGDSALYFCASSVGDNPTGELFFGEGSRLTVL.

The gene calls are TRBV29-1 and TRBJ2-6; D perhaps matches TRBD1 (6 bases). Germline V gives CDR1 SQVTM, CDR2 ANQGSEA. There are 17 residues in the CDR3. V shed 3 bases and J shed 0 bases, with 15 bases lying between them. The CDR3 nucleotides are TGCAGCGTTGAGGGGGAGAACAGGGCCTCTGGGGCCAACGTCCTGACTTTC. It is translated as CSVEGENRASGANVLTF. Supplemented by reference TRBV29-1 and TRBJ2-6, the full variable domain reads SAVISQKPSRDICQRGTSLTIQCQVDSQVTMMFWYRQQPGQSLTLIATANQGSEATYESGFVIDKFPISRPNLTFSTLTVSNMSPEDSSIYLCSVEGENRASGANVLTFGAGSRLTVL.

V gene TRBV5-1 combines with J gene TRBJ2-7, with D tentatively TRBD2 (6 bases). This CDR3 region has 15 residues. Trimming took off 0 bases at V and 0 bases at J, with 10 bases between the two ends. The germline CDR1 and CDR2 sequences are SGHRS and YFSETQ. CDR3 loop: CASSLGGTSSYEQYF. The CDR3 bases are TGCGCCAGCAGCTTGGGCGGGACTTCCTCCTACGAGCAGTACTTC.

On this clonotype itself: This is likely a read error, given that the CDR3 carries no conserved phenylalanine or tryptophan at its end. This rearrangement joins TRBV10-3 to TRBJ2-7; D not resolved. The CDR3 covers 10 residues. CDR1 is ENHRY and CDR2 is SYGVKD in the germline V gene. The V end lost 6 bases, the J end lost 6 bases, and 6 bases lay between the germline ends. CDR3 nucleotides: TGTGCCATCAGACCCGTCGAGCAGTACTCC. Protein product: CAIRPVEQYS.

The genes are TRBV5-1 and TRBJ1-1; TRBD1 matches 7 bases. Germline CDR1 and CDR2: SGHRS and YFSETQ. The CDR3 totals 15 residues. Trimming removed 4 bases from V and 1 base from J; junction bases left unmatched: 7. In nucleotides, the CDR3 is TGCGCCAGCAGCATACGACAGGGTACGAACACTGAAGCTTTCTTT. It encodes CASSIRQGTNTEAFF.

This chain joins TRBV5-1 and TRBJ2-1, with no clear D. The CDR3 has 14 residues. Trimming removed 4 bases at V and 0 bases at J, with 8 bases between. Germline-derived CDR1 and CDR2 are SGHRS and YFSETQ. The CDR3 region is CASSQPSSYNEQFF. The DNA of the CDR3 is TGCGCCAGCAGCCAGCCCAGCTCCTACAATGAGCAGTTCTTC. The full variable domain, in which reference TRBV5-1 and TRBJ2-1 provide the parts outside the CDR3, is KAGVTQTPRYLIKTRGQQVTLSCSPISGHRSVSWYQQTPGQGLQFLFEYFSETQRNKGNFPGRFSGRQFSNSRSEMNVSTLELGDSALYLCASSQPSSYNEQFFGPGTRLTVL.

By share of the sample, this clonotype is medium-sized. The chain combines TRBV4-1 with TRBJ1-6; D perhaps matches TRBD1 (5 bases). The CDR3 runs 15 residues. Trimming pared 4 bases from V and 7 bases from J, leaving 14 bases between. Germline CDR1 and CDR2: MGHRA and YSYEKL. CDR3 DNA: TGCGCCAGCAGCCCAGGCGGAGAGGGGAATTCACCCCTCCACTTT. Its protein is CASSPGGEGNSPLHF.

The chain joins TRBV28 to TRBJ1-6; D ambiguous. CDR3 length equals 13 residues. Germline assignment: CDR1 MDHEN and CDR2 SYDVKM. Deletions cut 7 bases from V and 8 bases from J, with 12 bases between. For the CDR3, the DNA is TGTGCCAGCACGAACGGCGCTGATTCACCCCTCCACTTT. The encoded protein is CASTNGADSPLHF. The full variable domain, with the rest looked up from reference TRBV28 and TRBJ1-6, is DVKVTQSSRYLVKRTGEKVFLECVQDMDHENMFWYRQDPGLGLRLIYFSYDVKMKEKGDIPEGYSVSREKKERFSLILESASTNQTSMYLCASTNGADSPLHFGNGTRLTVT.

This clonotype is labeled medium-sized. The V call is TRBV6-5, the J call TRBJ2-2; 8 bases are shared with TRBD2. The germline V gene encodes CDR1 MNHEY and CDR2 SVGAGI. V was pared by 10 bases and J by 4 bases, with 11 bases of the junction left unmatched. The CDR3 extends over 15 amino acids. The CDR3 DNA follows: TGTGCCACCCGCGGGGGGCCCTCAGGCACCGGGGAGCTGTTTTTT. It translates to CATRGGPSGTGELFF.

This clonotype has only a few counts. V gene TRBV28 combines with J gene TRBJ2-1; TRBD2 aligns across 9 bases. The V gene's germline CDR1 is MDHEN and CDR2 SYDVKM. The CDR3 sequence is 14 residues long. V dropped 6 bases and J dropped 5; count of bases not matched to a gene: 5. CDR3 loop: CASRRGGRDNEQFF. CDR3 coding DNA: TGTGCCAGCAGAAGGGGCGGGAGGGACAATGAGCAGTTCTTC.

The V and J genes are TRBV20-1 and TRBJ2-1; 10 bases agree with TRBD2. The CDR3 contains 15 residues. The V and J ends lost 6 bases and 5 bases, in that order; junction bases with no gene match: 10. Germline V gene data show CDR1 as DFQATT and CDR2 as SNEGSKA (reference sequence). This CDR3 is CSALLTSGPNNEQFF. DNA for the CDR3: TGCAGTGCCCTACTGACTAGCGGGCCTAACAATGAGCAGTTCTTC.

The gene calls are TRBV29-1 and TRBJ2-3; TRBD1 matches 7 bases. V gave up 3 bases and J gave up 0 bases; unmatched junction bases: 3. The CDR3 extends over 14 amino acids. The V gene's germline CDR1 is SQVTM and CDR2 ANQGSEA. As DNA, the CDR3 is TGCAGCGTTGACGAGGGGGCTAGCACAGATACGCAGTATTTT. Translation: CSVDEGASTDTQYF.